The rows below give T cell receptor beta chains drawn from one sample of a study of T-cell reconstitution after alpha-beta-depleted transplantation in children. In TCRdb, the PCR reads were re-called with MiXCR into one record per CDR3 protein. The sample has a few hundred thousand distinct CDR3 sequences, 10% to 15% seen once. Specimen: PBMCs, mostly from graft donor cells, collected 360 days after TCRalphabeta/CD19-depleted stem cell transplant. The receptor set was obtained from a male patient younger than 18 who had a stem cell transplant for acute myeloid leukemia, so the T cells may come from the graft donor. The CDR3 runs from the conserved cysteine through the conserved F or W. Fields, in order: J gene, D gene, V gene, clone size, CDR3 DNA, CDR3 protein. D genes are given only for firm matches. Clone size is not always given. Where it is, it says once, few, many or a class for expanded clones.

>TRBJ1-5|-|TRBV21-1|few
TGTGCCAGCAGCAAAGCGTCAACCCCAAGTTTAATAAATCAGCCCCAGCATTTT
CASSKASTPSLINQPQHF
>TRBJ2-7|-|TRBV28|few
TGTGCCAGCAGCCCACCGGGGCCGGTGTACGAGCAGTACTTC
CASSPPGPVYEQYF
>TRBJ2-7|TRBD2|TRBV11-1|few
TGTGCCAGCAGCCAAACCGGACTAGCGGGAGGGATCCTACGTCTTGAGCAGTACTTC
CASSQTGLAGGILRLEQYF
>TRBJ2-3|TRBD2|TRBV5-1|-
TGCGCCAGCAGCAATCTAGCGGGAGCTGGGGATACGCAGTATTTT
CASSNLAGAGDTQYF
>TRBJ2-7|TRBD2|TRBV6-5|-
TGTGCCAGCAGTTACAGGGGGACTAGCGGGAGGGTATACGAGCAGTACTTC
CASSYRGTSGRVYEQYF
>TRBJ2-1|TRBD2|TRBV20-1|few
TGCAGTGCTAGATTACCGACTAGCGGGAGAACTGATGAGCAGTTCTTC
CSARLPTSGRTDEQFF
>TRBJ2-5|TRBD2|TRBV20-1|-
TGCAGTGCTAGAGTATCGCTAGCGGGGCAAGAGACCCAGTACTTC
CSARVSLAGQETQYF
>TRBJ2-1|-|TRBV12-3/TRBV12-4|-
TGTGCCACCTCGCCCCGGACCCCCTACAATGAGCAGTTCTTC
CATSPRTPYNEQFF
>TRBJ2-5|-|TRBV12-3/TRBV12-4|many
TGTGCCAGCAGTCGGGGGCAGGGAGAGACCCAGTACTTC
CASSRGQGETQYF
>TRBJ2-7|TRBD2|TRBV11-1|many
TGTGCCAGCAGTCCACCAGGGACTAGCGGGCCCTTCCCCTACGAGCAGTACTTC
CASSPPGTSGPFPYEQYF
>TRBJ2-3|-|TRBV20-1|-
TGCAGTGTAGCGGAGGAGCACAGCACAGATACGCAGTATTTT
CSVAEEHSTDTQYF